This passage covers 25 T cell receptor beta chains from one sample sequenced in a study of Graves' ophthalmopathy and Graves' hyperthyroidism. Amplifying from RNA transcripts, the study obtained TCR beta CDR3 regions. First-round RT-PCR relied on HTBI primers, and a second-round multiplex PCR came next. TCRdb re-called the multiplex PCR reads with MiXCR, one entry per CDR3 protein. The sample records almost 750,000 distinct CDR3 sequences, roughly 40% being singletons. The sequenced sample consisted of peripheral blood. These receptors all stem from an adult man with Graves' ophthalmopathy.

The chain has TRBV4-3 and TRBJ1-5; unclear D gene. This CDR3 contains 16 residues. Trimming took off 0 bases at V and 1 base at J, with 10 bases between the two ends. CDR1 and CDR2 from the germline V gene are LGHNA and YSLEER. CDR3 sequence reads: CASSQDGGQSNQPQHF. The CDR3 coding sequence is TGCGCCAGCAGCCAAGATGGTGGGCAGAGCAATCAGCCCCAGCATTTT.

The chain couples TRBV20-1 to TRBJ2-7; TRBD2 matches at 12 bases. The CDR3 extends over 15 amino acids. V trimming: 5 bases; J trimming: 6 bases; junction bases outside the gene matches: 11. Germline V gene lookup returns CDR1 DFQATT and CDR2 SNEGSKA (reference sequence). CDR3 in amino acids: CSAGVRTSGVSEQYF. In nucleotides, the CDR3 is TGCAGTGCTGGTGTTAGGACTAGCGGGGTTTCCGAGCAGTACTTC.

V usage is TRBV10-3 and J usage is TRBJ2-5; D is ambiguous. Germline V gene sequence: CDR1 ENHRY, CDR2 SYGVKD. The CDR3 sequence is 14 residues long. The V and J ends lost 2 bases and 9 bases respectively, with 16 bases between them. The CDR3 region is CAISEGNSNQPQYF. As DNA, the CDR3 is TGTGCCATCAGTGAGGGGAATAGCAATCAGCCCCAGTACTTC.

This clonotype appeared many times. The chain is built from TRBV5-5 and TRBJ2-7, with D tentatively TRBD1 (6 bases). Germline values: CDR1 SGHKS, CDR2 YYEKEE (reference sequence). The CDR3 loop spans 14 amino acids. V lost 5 bases to trimming and J lost 0 bases, with 12 bases between them. The CDR3 bases are TGTGCCAGCAGTCGGACAGCGAGCTCCTACGAGCAGTACTTC. Its protein is CASSRTASSYEQYF.

The rearrangement joins TRBV25-1 to TRBJ1-4, with D uncertain. Germline CDR1 MGHDK, CDR2 SYGVNS. CDR3 length equals 16 residues. With 3 bases removed from V and 8 bases from J, the gap between germline ends came to 19 bases. CDR3 in DNA: TGTGCCAGCAGTGAGAGAACAGCGGGATGGAAAGAAAAACTGTTTTTT. Its protein is CASSERTAGWKEKLFF.

This chain connects TRBV28 to TRBJ1-1, with a tentative D call TRBD1 (5 bases). V was clipped by 5 bases and J by 1 base, with 14 bases between them. The germline gives CDR1 MDHEN, CDR2 SYDVKM. The CDR3 contains 15 residues. The CDR3 here is CASSAPGHGNTEAFF. In DNA, the CDR3 is TGTGCCAGCAGTGCCCCAGGGCATGGGAACACTGAAGCTTTCTTT.

The chain joins TRBV29-1 to TRBJ2-7; 11 bases match TRBD2. This CDR3 spans 14 amino acids. Germline-derived CDR1 and CDR2 are SQVTM and ANQGSEA. J was trimmed by 2 bases and V by 2 bases; bases with no gene match: 2. CDR3 residues: CSVELAGGTYEQYF. In nucleotides, the CDR3 is TGCAGCGTTGAACTAGCGGGGGGCACCTACGAGCAGTACTTC.

This clonotype has more than one count but fewer than ten. V is TRBV27 and J is TRBJ2-7, with 7 bases aligning to TRBD1. This CDR3 comprises 14 residues. Germline CDR1 is MNHEY and CDR2 is SMNVEV (reference sequence). The trim removed 4 bases at V and 4 bases at J, leaving 7 bases unmatched. This chain's CDR3 is CASSSGQAGYEQYF. The CDR3 nucleotides read TGTGCCAGCAGTTCCGGACAGGCTGGGTACGAGCAGTACTTC.

This clonotype occurred a few times. The V call is TRBV7-2, the J call TRBJ2-7; 7 bases are shared with TRBD1. Germline V gene sequence: CDR1 SGHTA, CDR2 FQGNSA. The CDR3 has 16 amino acids. Trimming removed 5 bases from V and 4 bases from J; junction bases left unmatched: 14. CDR3 sequence (DNA): TGTGCCAGCAGCGTTCTCCCAGGGGGTGGGCCGTACGAGCAGTACTTC. Residues: CASSVLPGGGPYEQYF.

The table lists this clonotype with a few counts. This chain connects TRBV12-3 or TRBV12-4 to TRBJ1-2, with D possibly matching TRBD1 (6 bases). The CDR3 is 13 residues long. Trimming left V 4 bases short and J 4 bases short, with 10 bases between. The CDR3 is CASSYDRTYGYTF. CDR3 sequence (DNA): TGTGCCAGCAGTTACGACAGGACCTATGGCTACACCTTC.

This clonotype was observed many times. This chain links TRBV20-1 with TRBJ1-5; D remains unclear. The V and J ends lost 0 bases and 5 bases respectively, with 14 bases between them. The CDR3 contains 15 residues. Germline V gene sequence: CDR1 DFQATT, CDR2 SNEGSKA (reference sequence). The CDR3 DNA sequence: TGCAGTGCTAGAGATCCCTCGGACGGATATCAGCCCCAGCATTTT. Protein: CSARDPSDGYQPQHF.

Regarding this clonotype: One end of the junction fails to match germline, which may point to a read error. The chain joins TRBV19 to TRBJ2-7; 8 positions agree with TRBD2. From germline, CDR1 is LNHDA and CDR2 SQIVND (reference sequence). The CDR3 loop spans 15 amino acids. CDR3 in amino acids: CASSTRGVSSYEQYF. The CDR3 nucleotides are TGTGCCAGTAGTACGCGGGGGGTATCCTCCTACGAGCAATACTTC.

This clonotype was seen many times. This chain joins TRBV19 and TRBJ1-1; D is undetermined. The CDR3 loop spans 14 amino acids. Deletions cut 7 bases from V and 1 base from J, with 13 bases between. Germline values: CDR1 LNHDA, CDR2 SQIVND (reference sequence). CDR3 region: CASKVTDQNTEAFF. Here the CDR3 DNA reads TGTGCCAGTAAGGTTACGGACCAGAACACTGAAGCTTTCTTT.

The genes are TRBV20-1 and TRBJ2-7, with D perhaps being TRBD1 or TRBD2 (6 bases each). This CDR3 is 13 amino acids long. Trimming stripped 6 bases from V and 6 bases from J, with 18 bases between. Germline CDR1 reads DFQATT; CDR2 reads SNEGSKA (reference sequence). The CDR3 DNA is TGCAGTGCCGCCTTTGAGGGGGGAGGCGAGCAGTACTTC. Its protein is CSAAFEGGGEQYF.

In this sample, this clonotype turned up many times. V is TRBV9 and J is TRBJ1-2; D possibly corresponds to TRBD1 (6 bases). The CDR3 totals 16 residues. The germline V gene has CDR1 SGDLS and CDR2 YYNGEE. Trimming took 4 bases from V and 7 from J, leaving 23 bases between them. Written as DNA, the CDR3 is TGTGCCAGCAGCCAAGGGCCGCAAACAGGGTCTTTTGGCTACACCTTC. Its translation is CASSQGPQTGSFGYTF.

This clonotype was observed many times. The rearrangement uses TRBV7-6 and TRBJ2-7; unclear D gene. Germline-derived CDR1 and CDR2 are SGHVS and FNYEAQ. CDR3 length: 14 residues. V was pared by 2 bases and J by 1 base, with 9 bases between. CDR3 nucleotides: TGTGCCAGCAGCTTAAGTCACAGATCCTACGAGCAGTACTTC. Residues: CASSLSHRSYEQYF.

This clonotype showed up just a few times. The chain employs TRBV7-9 and TRBJ2-2; D might be TRBD2 (5 bases). Germline CDR1 is SEHNR and CDR2 is FQNEAQ (reference sequence). V was clipped by 5 bases and J by 7 bases, with 8 bases between them. The CDR3 covers 12 residues. The CDR3, as DNA: TGTGCCAGCAGCCCCGCGGGCGGGGAGCTGTTTTTT. It is translated as CASSPAGGELFF.

This clonotype came up once. With a much larger clone just one base away, this may be a read error. The chain uses TRBV7-9 and TRBJ1-2; D gene unclear. CDR3 length: 13 amino acids. Trimming pared 4 bases from V and 2 bases from J, leaving 8 bases between. Per germline, CDR1 SEHNR and CDR2 FQNEAQ (reference sequence). For the CDR3, the DNA is TGTGCCAGCAGCTGGACCCCCAACTATGGCTACACCTTC. Translating gives CASSWTPNYGYTF.

This rearrangement joins TRBV20-1 to TRBJ1-5; 7 bases are shared with TRBD1. In germline, CDR1 is DFQATT, CDR2 SNEGSKA (reference sequence). This CDR3 region has 15 residues. J gave up 7 bases and V 0 bases, and 9 bases lay outside the gene matches. The CDR3 DNA reads TGCAGTGCTAGAGATCCCCGACAGGGTAGACAGCCCCAGCATTTT. Translated: CSARDPRQGRQPQHF.

This clonotype was observed at least ten times. This chain joins TRBV15 and TRBJ1-1; 7 bases line up with TRBD1. CDR1 and CDR2 (germline): LNHNV, YYDKDF (reference sequence). This CDR3 spans 14 amino acids. V dropped 9 bases and J dropped 8; count of bases not matched to a gene: 15. CDR3 amino acids: CATSRGQLIGEAFF. The CDR3 DNA reads TGTGCCACGAGCCGGGGACAGTTGATAGGCGAAGCTTTCTTT.

The gene calls are TRBV10-3 and TRBJ2-7, with 10 bases that match TRBD1. Germline values: CDR1 ENHRY, CDR2 SYGVKD. The V gene end was trimmed by 3 bases and the J gene end by 1 base; junction bases not matched to a gene: 6. The CDR3 is 16 residues long. The CDR3 protein is CAISDPRDRGSYEQYF. The DNA of the CDR3 is TGTGCCATCAGTGACCCCCGGGACAGGGGATCCTACGAGCAGTACTTC.

This clonotype turned up a few times. The chain couples TRBV6-1 to TRBJ1-5; D is unresolved. This CDR3 has 15 amino acids. The V end was cut by 5 bases, the J end by 4 bases, with 15 bases between. Germline CDR1 and CDR2: MNHNS and SASEGT. In DNA form, the CDR3 reads TGTGCCAGCAGTTTATCTTCCAATTGGAATCAGCCCCAGCATTTT. It is translated as CASSLSSNWNQPQHF.

This clonotype was observed many times. The gene calls are TRBV29-1 and TRBJ1-2; 8 positions agree with TRBD1. The CDR3 spans 11 residues. Germline lookup yields CDR1 SQVTM and CDR2 ANQGSEA. V gave up 6 bases and J gave up 8 bases; unmatched junction bases: 5. The CDR3 nucleotides are TGCAGCGTCCGGACAGGGATCGGCTACACCTTC. It codes for CSVRTGIGYTF. Drawing the rest from reference TRBV29-1 and TRBJ1-2, the complete variable domain is SAVISQKPSRDICQRGTSLTIQCQVDSQVTMMFWYRQQPGQSLTLIATANQGSEATYESGFVIDKFPISRPNLTFSTLTVSNMSPEDSSIYLCSVRTGIGYTFGSGTRLTVV.

This clonotype was detected only a few times. The V gene is TRBV19, the J gene TRBJ2-7; D uncertain. Germline V gives CDR1 LNHDA, CDR2 SQIVND (reference sequence). The CDR3 contains 13 residues. With 5 bases removed from V and 3 bases from J, the gap between germline ends came to 11 bases. The CDR3 coding sequence is TGTGCCAGTAGTGCCGGGTTAGACTACGAGCAGTACTTC. Translated: CASSAGLDYEQYF.

Only a few counts were recorded for this clonotype. The chain carries TRBV7-9 and TRBJ1-2; 8 nucleotides match TRBD1. The ends lost 5 bases at V and 3 bases at J; junction bases unmatched: 8. This CDR3 is built from 15 residues. The germline gives CDR1 SEHNR, CDR2 FQNEAQ (reference sequence). Here the CDR3 reads CASSPPGQGYYGYTF. CDR3 nucleotides: TGTGCCAGCAGCCCGCCCGGACAGGGATACTATGGCTACACCTTC. The variable domain in full, with the rest retrieved from reference TRBV7-9 and TRBJ1-2, is DTGVSQNPRHKITKRGQNVTFRCDPISEHNRLYWYRQTLGQGPEFLTYFQNEAQLEKSRLLSDRFSAERPKGSFSTLEIQRTEQGDSAMYLCASSPPGQGYYGYTFGSGTRLTVV.